This T cell receptor beta chain was sequenced for a study of T cell repertoires in cytomegalovirus infection. Overall study: CMV epitopes in the study were HLA-C-restricted (recently identified) and HLA-B-restricted (well studied). Indications of both CMV infection and matching HLA type were provided by public TCR beta signatures. Notes on the study in general: In two of eight donors, the top clonotype was HLA-C-restricted CMV-specific. Pooled public TCR beta family frequency picked out CMV carriers with the relevant HLA.

The CDR3 sequence is 16 residues long. V was pared by 4 bases and J by 1 base, with 15 bases between. Germline CDR1 SGHVS, CDR2 FQNEAQ. TCRdb fed the reads into MiXCR, producing one record per CDR3 protein. The data hold roughly 730,000 distinct CDR3 sequences, with around 31% observed a single time. Turning to this clonotype: Its specificity is unknown.

The V gene is TRBV7-8, the J gene TRBJ2-3; D is possibly TRBD2 (5 bases). The sample in question was cultured PBMCs, obtained from culture after CMV antigen stimulation. The receptor comes from a human donor in good health (CMV status not recorded). Some clones in this sample may be carry-over from other donors' samples. The CDR3: CASSSAGWRGTDTQYF. CDR3 in DNA: TGTGCCAGCAGCTCCGCTGGTTGGCGGGGCACAGATACGCAGTATTTT.